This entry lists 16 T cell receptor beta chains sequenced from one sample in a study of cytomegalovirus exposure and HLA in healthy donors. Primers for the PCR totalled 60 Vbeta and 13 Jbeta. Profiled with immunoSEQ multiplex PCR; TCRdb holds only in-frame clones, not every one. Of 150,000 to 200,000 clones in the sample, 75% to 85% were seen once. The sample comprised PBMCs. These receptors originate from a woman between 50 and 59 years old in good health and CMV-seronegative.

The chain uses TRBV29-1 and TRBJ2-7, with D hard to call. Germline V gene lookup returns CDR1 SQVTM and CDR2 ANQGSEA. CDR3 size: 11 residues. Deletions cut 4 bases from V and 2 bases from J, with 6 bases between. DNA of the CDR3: TGCAGCGTTGGTACAGCCTACGAGCAGTACTTC. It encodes CSVGTAYEQYF.

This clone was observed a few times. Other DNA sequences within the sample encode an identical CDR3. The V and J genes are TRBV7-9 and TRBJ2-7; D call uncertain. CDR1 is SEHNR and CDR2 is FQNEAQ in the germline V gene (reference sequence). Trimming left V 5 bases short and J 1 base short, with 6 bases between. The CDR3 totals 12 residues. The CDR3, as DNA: TGTGCCAGCAGCCCTCTGTCCTACGAGCAGTACTTC. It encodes CASSPLSYEQYF.

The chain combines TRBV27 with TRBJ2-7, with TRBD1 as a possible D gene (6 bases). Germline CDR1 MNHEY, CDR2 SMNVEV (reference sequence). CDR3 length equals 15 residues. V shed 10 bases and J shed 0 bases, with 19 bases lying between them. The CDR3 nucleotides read TGTGCCACCGTAAAGACAGGTCTCAGCTCCTACGAGCAGTACTTC. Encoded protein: CATVKTGLSSYEQYF.

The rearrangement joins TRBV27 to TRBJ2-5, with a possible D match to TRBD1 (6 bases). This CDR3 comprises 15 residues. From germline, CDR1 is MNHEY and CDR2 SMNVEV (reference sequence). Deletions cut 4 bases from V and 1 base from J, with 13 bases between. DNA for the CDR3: TGTGCCAGCAGTTCGCCACAGGGCCGCCAAGAGACCCAGTACTTC. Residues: CASSSPQGRQETQYF.

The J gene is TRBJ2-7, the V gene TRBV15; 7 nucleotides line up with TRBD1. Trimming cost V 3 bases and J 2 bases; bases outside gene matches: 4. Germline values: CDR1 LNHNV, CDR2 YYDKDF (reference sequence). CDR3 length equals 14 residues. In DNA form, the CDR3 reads TGTGCCACCAGCAGGCTACAGGGGACCTACGAGCAGTACTTC. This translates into CATSRLQGTYEQYF.

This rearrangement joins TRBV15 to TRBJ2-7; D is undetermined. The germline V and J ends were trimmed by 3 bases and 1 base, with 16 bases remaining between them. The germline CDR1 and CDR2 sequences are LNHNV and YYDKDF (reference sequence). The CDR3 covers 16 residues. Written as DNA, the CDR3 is TGTGCCACCAGCAGTACGACGTCGAGGCTGTCCTACGAGCAGTACTTC. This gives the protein CATSSTTSRLSYEQYF. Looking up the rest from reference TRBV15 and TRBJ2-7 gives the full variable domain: DAMVIQNPRYQVTQFGKPVTLSCSQTLNHNVMYWYQQKSSQAPKLLFHYYDKDFNNEADTPDNFQSRRPNTSFCFLDIRSPGLGDTAMYLCATSSTTSRLSYEQYFGPGTRLTVT.

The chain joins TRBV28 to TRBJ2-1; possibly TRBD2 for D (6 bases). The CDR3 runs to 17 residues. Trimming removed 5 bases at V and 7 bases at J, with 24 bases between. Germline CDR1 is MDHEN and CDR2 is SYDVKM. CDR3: CASSPQIGGGSSNEQFF. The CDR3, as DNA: TGTGCCAGCAGTCCCCAAATCGGGGGAGGTAGCTCAAATGAGCAGTTCTTC.

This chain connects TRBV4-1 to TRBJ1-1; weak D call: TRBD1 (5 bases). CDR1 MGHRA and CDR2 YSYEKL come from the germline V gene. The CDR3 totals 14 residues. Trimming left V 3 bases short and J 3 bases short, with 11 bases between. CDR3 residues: CASSQGGLDTEAFF. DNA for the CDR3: TGCGCCAGCAGCCAGGGGGGATTGGACACTGAAGCTTTCTTT.

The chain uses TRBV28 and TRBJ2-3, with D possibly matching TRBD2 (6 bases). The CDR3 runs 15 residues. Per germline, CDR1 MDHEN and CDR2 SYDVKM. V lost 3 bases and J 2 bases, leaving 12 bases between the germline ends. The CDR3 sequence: CASSFGGSNTDTQYF. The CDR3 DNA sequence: TGTGCCAGCAGTTTCGGGGGTTCTAACACAGATACGCAGTATTTT.

The CDR3 loop reads CASSLGGTGGDTQYF. DNA of the CDR3: TGCGCCAGCAGCTTGGGGGGTACAGGGGGAGATACGCAGTATTTT. V gene TRBV5-1 combines with J gene TRBJ2-3, with 8 nucleotides matching TRBD1. Trimming cost V 0 bases and J 5 bases; bases outside gene matches: 5. The germline gives CDR1 SGHRS, CDR2 YFSETQ. The CDR3 runs to 15 residues.

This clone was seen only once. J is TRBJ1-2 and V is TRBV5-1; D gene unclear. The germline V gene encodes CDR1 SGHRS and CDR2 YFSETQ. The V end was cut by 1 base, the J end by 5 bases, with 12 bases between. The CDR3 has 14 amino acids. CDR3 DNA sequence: TGCGCCAGCAGCTTGTCGGCAGGAGGTTATGGCTACACCTTC. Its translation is CASSLSAGGYGYTF. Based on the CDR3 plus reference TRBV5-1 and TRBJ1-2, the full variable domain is KAGVTQTPRYLIKTRGQQVTLSCSPISGHRSVSWYQQTPGQGLQFLFEYFSETQRNKGNFPGRFSGRQFSNSRSEMNVSTLELGDSALYLCASSLSAGGYGYTFGSGTRLTVV.

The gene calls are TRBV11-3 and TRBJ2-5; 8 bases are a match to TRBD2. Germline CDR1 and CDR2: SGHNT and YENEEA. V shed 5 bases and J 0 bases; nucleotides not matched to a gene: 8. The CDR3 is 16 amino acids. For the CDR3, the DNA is TGTGCCAGCAGCCAAAACGGGAGGGGGTACCAAGAGACCCAGTACTTC. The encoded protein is CASSQNGRGYQETQYF.

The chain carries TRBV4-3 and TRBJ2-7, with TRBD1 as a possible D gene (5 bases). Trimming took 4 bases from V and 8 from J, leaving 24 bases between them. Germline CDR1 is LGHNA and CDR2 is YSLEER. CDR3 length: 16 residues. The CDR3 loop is CASSPDLPGRAMKQYF. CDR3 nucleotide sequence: TGCGCCAGCAGCCCGGACCTCCCGGGCAGGGCGATGAAGCAGTACTTC.

CDR3 amino acids: CASIPGTSGRDEQYF. As DNA, the CDR3 is TGTGCCAGCATCCCCGGGACTAGCGGGAGGGACGAGCAGTACTTC. J is TRBJ2-7 and V is TRBV6-1, with 16 bases that match TRBD2. The CDR3 is 15 amino acids. Germline CDR1 reads MNHNS; CDR2 reads SASEGT. J was trimmed by 5 bases and V by 7 bases; bases with no gene match: 5.

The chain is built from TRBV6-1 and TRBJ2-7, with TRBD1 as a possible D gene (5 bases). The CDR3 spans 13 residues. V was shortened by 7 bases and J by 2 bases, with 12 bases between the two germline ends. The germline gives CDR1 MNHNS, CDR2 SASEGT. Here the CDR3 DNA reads TGTGCCAGCAAGGTAGAGACAGCCTACGAGCAGTACTTC. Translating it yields CASKVETAYEQYF.

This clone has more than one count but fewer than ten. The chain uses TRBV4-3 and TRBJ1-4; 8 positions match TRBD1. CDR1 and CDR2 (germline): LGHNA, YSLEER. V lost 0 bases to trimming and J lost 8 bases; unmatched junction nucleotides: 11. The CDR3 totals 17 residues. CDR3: CASSQDGTGGEGEKLFF. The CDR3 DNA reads TGCGCCAGCAGCCAAGATGGGACAGGAGGAGAGGGGGAAAAACTGTTTTTT.